The text below deals with one T cell receptor (beta chain). This record comes from a study of blood T cell repertoires in COVID-19. Whole-study context: T cells, B-cell-depleted T cells, or PBMCs provided the cDNA or gDNA that served as material.

Germline assignment: CDR1 SQVTM and CDR2 ANQGSEA. With V trimmed by 8 bases and J by 11 bases, 9 bases remained unmatched. The CDR3 is 13 residues long. Original processing methods: Amplified reference gene primers provided the basis for estimating nucleated cell counts. TCRdb's table, derived via immunoSEQ multiplex PCR, lists solely in-frame clones and lacks some. The V and J calls and clone size come from that table; D and trimming were worked out from the DNA. The sample comprises tens of thousands of clones, approximately 88% of which are singletons, and 1% to 1.5% rests with the top ten. The rearrangement links TRBV29-1 to TRBJ2-1; 13 positions match TRBD2. Source material: peripheral blood. The sequence derives from a woman aged 60-75 years with acute or convalescent COVID-19. The CDR3 reads CSHLGTSGMKQFF. CDR3 nucleotide sequence: TGCAGCCACCTGGGGACTAGCGGGATGAAGCAGTTCTTC.